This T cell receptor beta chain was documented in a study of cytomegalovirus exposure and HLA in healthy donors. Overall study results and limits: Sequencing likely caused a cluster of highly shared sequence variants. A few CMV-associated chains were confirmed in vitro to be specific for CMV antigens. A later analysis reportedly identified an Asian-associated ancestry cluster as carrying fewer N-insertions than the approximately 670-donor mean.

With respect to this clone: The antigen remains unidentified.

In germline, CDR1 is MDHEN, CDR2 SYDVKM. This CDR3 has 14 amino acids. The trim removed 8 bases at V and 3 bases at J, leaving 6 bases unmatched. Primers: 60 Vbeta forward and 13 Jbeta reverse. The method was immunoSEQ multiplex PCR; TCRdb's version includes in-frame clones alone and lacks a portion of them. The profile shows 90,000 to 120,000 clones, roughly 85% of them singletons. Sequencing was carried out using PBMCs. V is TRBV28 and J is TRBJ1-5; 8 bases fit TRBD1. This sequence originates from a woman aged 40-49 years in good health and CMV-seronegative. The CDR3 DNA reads TGTGCCAGCGTCGACAGGGGAGACAATCAGCCCCAGCATTTT. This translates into CASVDRGDNQPQHF. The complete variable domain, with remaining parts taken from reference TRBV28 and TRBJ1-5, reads DVKVTQSSRYLVKRTGEKVFLECVQDMDHENMFWYRQDPGLGLRLIYFSYDVKMKEKGDIPEGYSVSREKKERFSLILESASTNQTSMYLCASVDRGDNQPQHFGDGTRLSIL.